This TCR beta chain was obtained from a study of T cells in localized non-small cell lung cancer. Points from the study as a whole: Uninvolved adjacent lung, not tumor, had the highest T cell clonality. It remains possible that heterogeneity exists, since only one tumor region was sequenced. Across samples, adjacent lung featured a median roughly 60 of the top 100 tumor clones.

Data came from immunoSEQ multiplex PCR; TCRdb stores just in-frame clones and leaves some out. In the table there are about 40,000 clones, 85% to 90% of which are singletons. The V gene end was trimmed by 4 bases and the J gene end by 3 bases; junction bases not matched to a gene: 2. The CDR3 is 14 residues long. Germline V gene sequence: CDR1 MNHNY, CDR2 SVGAGI (reference sequence). This clone was observed once. Its specificity is unknown. This sample comprised peripheral blood, obtained before any cancer treatment. This chain joins TRBV6-6 and TRBJ2-1; 8 bases align to TRBD1. This clonotype was sampled from a man aged 18 to 50 with stage I lung adenocarcinoma. The CDR3 nucleotides are TGTGCCAGCAGTTCAGGGGGCCTCTACAATGAGCAGTTCTTC. It is translated as CASSSGGLYNEQFF.